Listed below are T cell receptor beta chains from one sample, sequenced in a study of blood T cell repertoires in COVID-19. Sequenced by immunoSEQ multiplex PCR; TCRdb stores in-frame clones only, minus some. The sample includes roughly 290,000 clones, around nine tenths seen only once; the top ten take more than 6%. The specimen was peripheral blood. These receptors were obtained from a woman under 40 with COVID-19, enrolled during active disease. CDR3s include the opening cysteine and the closing phenylalanine or tryptophan. D genes are given only for firm matches.

D: -
V: TRBV7-2
J: TRBJ1-3
DNA: TGTGCCAGCACCCAGTCCTCTGGAAACACCATATATTTT
CDR3: CASTQSSGNTIYF

D: -
V: TRBV12-3/TRBV12-4
J: TRBJ1-5
DNA: TGTGCCAGCAGCAACCAGGGGAATCAGCCCCAGCATTTT
CDR3: CASSNQGNQPQHF

D: -
V: TRBV6-5
J: TRBJ1-5
DNA: TGTGCCAGCAGAAGGGGCAGGTCTACGCAGCCCCAGCATTTT
CDR3: CASRRGRSTQPQHF

D: TRBD2
V: TRBV28
J: TRBJ2-1
DNA: TGTGCCAGCAGCCCAACTAGCGGGAGGTCCTACAATGAGCAGTTCTTC
CDR3: CASSPTSGRSYNEQFF

D: TRBD2
V: TRBV7-9
J: TRBJ2-1
DNA: TGTGCCAGCAAGAATTCAACTAGCGGGATCTATGAGCAGTTCTTC
CDR3: CASKNSTSGIYEQFF

D: -
V: TRBV7-2
J: TRBJ1-5
DNA: TGTGCCAGCAGCTTACCGCCGGGGCCCCAGCATTTT
CDR3: CASSLPPGPQHF

D: TRBD1
V: TRBV28
J: TRBJ1-5
DNA: TGTGCCAGCAGTTTCAGGACAGGGGGCGGAAAGCAGCCCCAGCATTTT
CDR3: CASSFRTGGGKQPQHF

D: TRBD1
V: TRBV28
J: TRBJ1-1
DNA: TGTGCCAGCAACGCCGCACAGGGGAAAGCTTTCTTT
CDR3: CASNAAQGKAFF

D: TRBD1
V: TRBV18
J: TRBJ1-2
DNA: TGTGCCAGCTCTCTCTTGGACAGGGAGAACAACTATGGCTACACCTTC
CDR3: CASSLLDRENNYGYTF

D: -
V: TRBV4-3
J: TRBJ2-6
DNA: TGCGCCAGCAGCCAAGTCACGGCAGGGCTACGGTCTGGGGCCAACGTCCTGACTTTC
CDR3: CASSQVTAGLRSGANVLTF